The sequence of this T cell receptor (beta chain) was determined in a study of blood T cell repertoires in COVID-19 (dated by TCRdb to 2020 to 2022). For the wider study: Samples covering the acute and convalescent phases of COVID-19 were provided by collaborators in the United States, Italy and Spain. The prospective study material was composed of cDNA or gDNA derived from T cells, B-cell-depleted T cells, or PBMCs. Deeply sampled blood TCRbeta repertoires from subjects exposed to, actively infected with, or recovered from COVID-19 were included in the dataset. The repertoires were released in a freely available public database meant as a resource for research on the immune response to SARS-CoV-2. Samples were obtained from the ongoing ImmuneRACE study (first 160 participants) and from some 1,200 subjects provided by 6 global collaborators. The sample metadata nearly always contained a de-identified subject ID, COVID-19 status, age in years and sex. Where available, HLA class I and class II types were taken from metadata supplied by the sample provider and were not determined by assay-based typing. Here is what the overall study found, with its caveats: The amount of clinical and demographic metadata varied by source and participant and was provided uncurated.

Counted from cysteine to phenylalanine, this CDR3 has 14 amino acids. Left in the record is the CDR3 DNA by itself, 42 bases read in frame from the first base. The germline V gene sets CDR1 to SGHRS and CDR2 to YFSETQ. V loses 0 bases of germline sequence and J loses 11 bases, and the interval between the two ends is 15 bases. TCRbeta CDR3 regions were amplified from genomic DNA by means of the immunoSEQ Assay, a bias-controlled multiplex PCR. Per the original workflow: Nucleated cell counts per sample were estimated from amplification of reference gene primers within the assay. Sequence reads were collapsed and filtered to measure the absolute abundance of every unique TCRbeta CDR3 rearrangement. For each sample, productive Simpson clonality was calculated by taking the square root of Simpson's diversity index across productive rearrangements. TCRdb carries this immuneACCESS record with in-frame sequences only. Its versions omit some clonotypes, under half of them owing to an unresolved V gene in the studies checked, with the rest unexplained. The DNA was the basis for D and trimming; V, J and clone size are from that table. In this sample the table shows about 130,000 clones, 86% of which occur a single time. The ten largest make up approximately 2.2% of the sample.

Enrolling through a virtual design, the prospective study's participants ranged in age from roughly 18 to 89 years and lived across about two dozen United States geographic areas. In the prospective study, participants were assigned to cohorts based on the clinical history participants reported in a screening survey and a study questionnaire. For ImmuneRACE Cohort 3, a participant was defined as recovered based on two consecutive negative NP/OP PCR tests, clearance by a healthcare professional, or resolution of symptoms. Each participant in the prospective study had whole blood, serum and a nasopharyngeal or oropharyngeal swab collected by mobile phlebotomists. Over an approximately two-month period, participants in the prospective study had the option of providing additional blood draws and questionnaires. Blood samples from the prospective study were shipped frozen or at room temperature prior to DNA extraction.

In regard to this clone: It has no known antigen specificity. Base qualities are not at hand, and no much larger clone is one base apart.

The rearrangement combines TRBV5-1 with TRBJ1-3, with the D segment identity uncertain. The clonotype comes from a woman aged 50 to 65 who had recovered from COVID-19. Material for sequencing was PBMCs or T cells enriched from blood (not recorded which). The DNA reads as follows: TGCGCCAGCAGCTTGGCCGGAGAGCTTCGGCCCATATATTTT. This sequence encodes CASSLAGELRPIYF.